A selection of T cell receptor beta chains follows, all from one sample in a study of human T cells and chemical hapten exposure. MiXCR, run by TCRdb on the RACE reads, gives a single entry per CDR3 protein. The sample carries roughly 160,000 distinct CDR3 sequences, 14% recorded once. The sample in question was whole blood, obtained in connection with sensitization to the hapten diphenylcyclopropenone (DPC). These receptors all come from a young woman with alopecia areata. Some clones in this sample may be carry-over from other donors' samples. The CDR3 runs from the conserved cysteine through the conserved F or W. Each record gives: clone size, J gene, D gene, V gene, CDR3 protein, CDR3 DNA. A D gene is named only where the DNA matches it firmly. Clone size appears in some rows only: once, few, many, or a class for an expanded clone.

few	TRBJ1-1	NA	TRBV6-2/TRBV6-3	CASSQDSLFNEAFF	TGTGCCAGCAGTCAGGACAGCCTCTTTAATGAAGCTTTCTTT
few	TRBJ2-7	NA	TRBV6-2/TRBV6-3	CASSDQGPYEQYF	TGTGCCAGCAGCGACCAGGGCCCTTACGAGCAGTACTTC
NA	TRBJ2-1	NA	TRBV28	CASSSDSYNEQFF	TGTGCCAGCAGCTCAGACAGTTACAATGAGCAGTTCTTC
NA	TRBJ2-3	NA	TRBV28	CASSWTLSTDTQYF	TGTGCCAGCTCTTGGACTTTGAGCACAGATACGCAGTATTTT
NA	TRBJ1-1	TRBD1	TRBV18	CASSLSPGQGMKNTEAFF	TGTGCCAGCTCCCTTTCACCGGGACAGGGGATGAAGAACACTGAAGCTTTCTTT
few	TRBJ1-2	NA	TRBV2	CASRVGGDSNYGYTF	TGTGCCAGCAGAGTTGGGGGGGACTCTAACTATGGCTACACCTTC
many	TRBJ2-3	TRBD2	TRBV5-1	CASSLGLAGARDTQYF	TGCGCCAGCAGCTTGGGACTAGCGGGGGCGAGGGATACGCAGTATTTT
once	TRBJ2-7	TRBD1	TRBV6-2/TRBV6-3	CASTTGDRGYEQYF	TGTGCCAGCACCACGGGGGACAGGGGCTACGAGCAGTACTTC
few	TRBJ2-5	NA	TRBV20-1	CSATSQETQYF	TGCAGTGCTACAAGCCAAGAGACCCAGTACTTC
few	TRBJ2-7	TRBD2	TRBV20-1	CSATAVGRVYEQYF	TGCAGTGCTACCGCTGTCGGGAGGGTCTACGAGCAGTACTTC
NA	TRBJ2-5	TRBD1	TRBV28	CASRMTGPAGETQYF	TGTGCCAGCAGAATGACAGGGCCCGCTGGGGAGACCCAGTACTTC
few	TRBJ2-7	TRBD1	TRBV3-1	CASSSRQGSQYF	TGTGCCAGCAGCAGCCGACAGGGGTCCCAGTACTTC
NA	TRBJ2-1	TRBD2	TRBV6-2/TRBV6-3	CASSYLPAGGNYNEQFF	TGTGCCAGCAGTTACCTCCCGGCGGGAGGGAATTACAATGAGCAGTTCTTC
many	TRBJ1-2	TRBD1	TRBV28	CASSSSTGGSFTDGYTF	TGTGCCAGCAGTTCCTCGACAGGGGGCTCATTCACGGATGGCTACACCTTC
many	TRBJ2-7	NA	TRBV7-2	CASSLGRAAYEQYF	TGTGCCAGCAGCTTAGGTAGAGCCGCTTACGAGCAGTACTTC
NA	TRBJ2-3	NA	TRBV6-6	CASSYVSDTQYF	TGTGCCAGCAGTTACGTTTCAGATACGCAGTATTTT
many	TRBJ1-2	NA	TRBV30	CAWSPTGKNNGYTF	TGTGCCTGGAGTCCGACAGGAAAAAATAATGGCTACACCTTC
NA	TRBJ1-6	NA	TRBV28	CASSLGPRNSPLHF	TGTGCCAGCAGTTTAGGGCCGCGTAATTCACCCCTCCACTTT
few	TRBJ1-6	TRBD1	TRBV5-4	CASSTGQGDSPLHF	TGTGCCAGCAGCACGGGACAGGGCGATTCACCCCTCCACTTT
NA	TRBJ2-4	NA	TRBV4-3	CASSSRQFGNIQYF	TGCGCCAGCAGCTCTCGACAGTTTGGAAACATTCAGTACTTC
NA	TRBJ1-1	TRBD1	TRBV2	CASSEAAGTVNTEAFF	TGTGCCAGCAGTGAAGCAGCCGGGACAGTTAACACTGAAGCTTTCTTT
NA	TRBJ2-5	TRBD1	TRBV7-2	CASSPWTGNQETQYF	TGTGCCAGCAGCCCTTGGACAGGGAATCAAGAGACCCAGTACTTC
few	TRBJ2-7	NA	TRBV7-9	CASSLDLTGEGYEQYF	TGTGCCAGCAGCTTGGATTTGACGGGGGAAGGCTACGAGCAGTACTTC
NA	TRBJ2-1	TRBD1	TRBV9	CASSVAPDRDNEQFF	TGTGCCAGCAGCGTAGCCCCGGACAGGGACAATGAGCAGTTCTTC
NA	TRBJ2-1	TRBD2	TRBV9	CASSVSSGSNEQFF	TGTGCCAGCAGCGTTAGTAGCGGGAGCAATGAGCAGTTCTTC